This is a list of T cell receptor beta chains from one sample in a study of identical twins. One entry per CDR3 protein results from TCRdb running MiXCR on the 5' RACE reads. The data hold 300,000 or so distinct CDR3 sequences, with roughly 9.8% observed a single time. This sample was also put to use in a study of yellow fever vaccine responses in identical twins.

The sample consisted of CD8+ T cells sorted from blood. The receptors were gathered from a woman aged 18-29 years in good health. Both conserved end residues are part of each CDR3. A D gene is named only where the DNA matches it firmly. Not every row has a clone size; where given, it reads once, few, many or a size class.

>TRBJ2-1|TRBD2|TRBV28|-
CASSSSGGESLESSYNEQFF
TGTGCCAGCAGTTCCTCGGGGGGGGAGAGTTTAGAGAGCTCCTACAATGAGCAGTTCTTC
>TRBJ2-7|-|TRBV6-1|-
CASSPRRTDFREQYF
TGTGCCAGCAGTCCAAGACGGACCGACTTTCGGGAGCAGTACTTC
>TRBJ2-1|TRBD2|TRBV7-9|-
CASSLPTSGGTYNEQFF
TGTGCCAGCAGCTTACCGACTAGCGGGGGGACCTACAATGAGCAGTTCTTC
>TRBJ2-1|-|TRBV19|-
CASSIGDNEQFF
TGTGCCAGTAGTATAGGGGACAATGAGCAGTTCTTC
>TRBJ2-1|-|TRBV20-1|-
CSARSFTYNEQFF
TGCAGTGCTAGGTCTTTTACCTACAATGAGCAGTTCTTC
>TRBJ2-2|-|TRBV29-1|many
CSASAGYTGELFF
TGCAGCGCCAGTGCGGGGTACACCGGGGAGCTGTTTTTT
>TRBJ2-4|TRBD2|TRBV2|many
CASRLAGGLAVAKNIQYF
TGTGCCAGCAGACTAGCGGGGGGGCTGGCAGTAGCCAAAAACATTCAGTACTTC
>TRBJ2-7|-|TRBV27|many
CASSSYGNYEQYF
TGTGCCAGCAGTTCGTACGGCAACTACGAGCAGTACTTC
>TRBJ2-7|-|TRBV29-1|-
CSVARPGQPSYEQYF
TGCAGCGTAGCCCGACCGGGACAACCCTCCTACGAGCAGTACTTC
>TRBJ2-7|-|TRBV2|many
CASSPSGPGGSYEQYF
TGTGCCAGCAGTCCCTCAGGGCCCGGAGGGTCCTACGAGCAGTACTTC
>TRBJ2-3|-|TRBV9|few
CASSTDPRTDTQYF
TGTGCCAGCAGCACGGACCCCAGGACAGATACGCAGTATTTT
>TRBJ2-2|-|TRBV7-9|-
CASSHLVQRPGELFF
TGTGCCAGCAGTCATTTAGTACAAAGACCCGGGGAGCTGTTTTTT
>TRBJ2-7|-|TRBV29-1|few
CSGKDGGNEQYF
TGCAGCGGAAAGGACGGTGGTAACGAGCAGTACTTC
>TRBJ2-1|TRBD2|TRBV28|many
CASSWTSGNYNEQFF
TGTGCCAGCAGTTGGACTAGCGGAAACTACAATGAGCAGTTCTTC
>TRBJ2-1|-|TRBV25-1|few
CASSANSGEQFF
TGTGCCAGCAGTGCAAACAGCGGGGAGCAGTTCTTC
>TRBJ2-1|-|TRBV7-8|many
CASSLDGSLDEQFF
TGTGCCAGCAGCTTAGATGGGAGCCTGGATGAGCAGTTCTTC
>TRBJ2-3|TRBD2|TRBV29-1|many
CSVVDGLAGVQDTQYF
TGCAGCGTTGTAGACGGGCTAGCGGGAGTGCAAGATACGCAGTATTTT
>TRBJ1-2|TRBD1|TRBV2|-
CASSLTRDSTPTNYGYTF
TGTGCCAGCAGTCTAACCCGGGACAGCACACCAACTAACTATGGCTACACCTTC
>TRBJ2-2|TRBD2|TRBV2|many
CASRRTSGGVHGELFF
TGTGCCAGCAGGCGGACTAGCGGGGGGGTTCACGGGGAGCTGTTTTTT
>TRBJ2-2|-|TRBV7-8|few
CASSLDTVPFNGELFF
TGTGCCAGCAGCCTGGACACGGTTCCGTTTAATGGGGAGCTGTTTTTT
>TRBJ2-1|TRBD1|TRBV10-3|-
CAISRTGTGTYNEQFF
TGTGCCATAAGTCGAACCGGGACAGGGACTTACAATGAGCAGTTCTTC
>TRBJ1-2|TRBD1|TRBV7-9|few
CASSQGWDRNYGYTF
TGTGCCAGCAGCCAAGGATGGGACAGAAACTATGGCTACACCTTC
>TRBJ2-2|TRBD2|TRBV6-2/TRBV6-3|many
CASSYQRGGEELFF
TGTGCCAGCAGTTACCAGCGTGGGGGGGAGGAGCTGTTTTTT
>TRBJ2-3|-|TRBV11-2|-
CASSLIEPTDTQYF
TGTGCCAGCAGCTTGATTGAGCCCACAGATACGCAGTATTTT
>TRBJ2-7|-|TRBV20-1|many
CSARTADDTTYEQYF
TGCAGTGCTAGGACAGCCGACGACACGACCTACGAGCAGTACTTC
>TRBJ1-1|-|TRBV29-1|many
CSVSWATADEAFF
TGCAGCGTTTCCTGGGCTACAGCAGATGAAGCTTTCTTT
>TRBJ2-1|-|TRBV20-1|many
CSARDRQGGWNEQFF
TGCAGTGCTAGAGATCGGCAGGGGGGGTGGAATGAGCAGTTCTTC
>TRBJ2-1|-|TRBV20-1|many
CSAWLYNEQFF
TGCAGTGCTTGGCTGTACAATGAGCAGTTCTTC
>TRBJ2-1|-|TRBV7-9|few
CASRRLETYNEQFF
TGTGCCAGCAGACGACTGGAGACCTACAATGAGCAGTTCTTC
>TRBJ2-7|TRBD1|TRBV20-1|many
CSARQGFPVATYEQYF
TGCAGTGCCCGACAGGGTTTTCCCGTGGCAACCTACGAGCAGTACTTC
>TRBJ2-6|-|TRBV28|-
CASRKDRDSGANVLTF
TGTGCCAGCAGAAAGGACAGAGACTCTGGGGCCAACGTCCTGACTTTC
>TRBJ1-2|TRBD1|TRBV7-9|many
CASSLPGTGDPFDGYTF
TGTGCCAGCAGCTTACCCGGGACAGGGGACCCATTTGATGGCTACACCTTC
>TRBJ2-7|-|TRBV20-1|-
CSARDDSYEQYF
TGCAGTGCTAGAGATGACAGCTACGAGCAGTACTTC
>TRBJ1-1|-|TRBV28|few
CASSPWGTGSEAFF
TGTGCCAGCAGCCCTTGGGGGACCGGGTCTGAAGCTTTCTTT
>TRBJ2-7|TRBD2|TRBV20-1|-
CSASFSGMGAYEQYF
TGCAGTGCTAGTTTTAGCGGGATGGGGGCCTACGAGCAGTACTTC
>TRBJ2-5|TRBD2|TRBV20-1|many
CSARDILAGGPATQYF
TGCAGTGCTAGAGATATCCTAGCGGGGGGACCCGCGACCCAGTACTTC
>TRBJ2-7|TRBD2|TRBV20-1|many
CSARDMRGGTYEQYF
TGCAGTGCTAGAGATATGCGGGGGGGCACCTACGAGCAGTACTTC
>TRBJ2-1|-|TRBV10-3|few
CAISESFAFSYNEQFF
TGTGCCATCAGTGAGTCTTTCGCTTTCTCCTACAATGAGCAGTTCTTC
>TRBJ2-1|-|TRBV9|-
CASSVDTSQSSYNEQFF
TGTGCCAGCAGCGTAGATACTAGCCAAAGCTCCTACAATGAGCAGTTCTTC
>TRBJ2-1|TRBD2|TRBV6-2/TRBV6-3|few
CATVAGWRHGQFF
TGTGCCACCGTAGCGGGGTGGAGGCACGGGCAGTTCTTC
>TRBJ1-4|TRBD1|TRBV3-1|-
CASSQDPGGNEKLFF
TGTGCCAGCAGCCAAGATCCAGGGGGGAATGAAAAACTGTTTTTT
>TRBJ1-2|-|TRBV7-2|-
CASSPIQGNYGYTF
TGTGCCAGCAGCCCCATACAGGGAAACTATGGCTACACCTTC
>TRBJ2-7|-|TRBV11-3|-
CASSLAGLHYEQYF
TGTGCCAGCAGCTTAGCCGGCTTACACTACGAGCAGTACTTC
>TRBJ2-5|TRBD1|TRBV7-8|-
CASSLFDRGARETQYF
TGTGCCAGCAGCTTATTTGACAGGGGCGCACGGGAGACCCAGTACTTC
>TRBJ2-5|-|TRBV28|-
CASLRPGLTETQYF
TGTGCCAGCTTGAGACCGGGGCTAACAGAGACCCAGTACTTC
>TRBJ1-1|-|TRBV12-3/TRBV12-4|-
CASSPTDSMNTEAFF
TGTGCCAGCAGTCCCACGGACAGTATGAACACTGAAGCTTTCTTT
>TRBJ1-1|-|TRBV7-3|few
CASSFNLGTEAFF
TGTGCCAGCAGCTTTAACCTCGGCACTGAAGCTTTCTTT
>TRBJ1-3|-|TRBV7-2|-
CASSLVSAGNTIYF
TGTGCCAGCAGCTTAGTTTCGGCTGGAAACACCATATATTTT
>TRBJ2-5|-|TRBV7-8|few
CASSSGVGGGQETQYF
TGTGCCAGCAGCTCAGGGGTAGGGGGGGGACAAGAGACCCAGTACTTC
>TRBJ2-3|-|TRBV6-4|-
CASSDSTSLGPDTQYF
TGTGCCAGCAGTGACTCAACTAGCTTGGGCCCAGATACGCAGTATTTT
>TRBJ2-1|-|TRBV6-6|few
CASIDGYNEQFF
TGTGCCAGCATCGATGGATACAATGAGCAGTTCTTC
>TRBJ2-2|TRBD1|TRBV6-4|many
CASSVQGADTGELFF
TGTGCCAGCAGTGTCCAGGGGGCAGACACCGGGGAGCTGTTTTTT
>TRBJ1-1|-|TRBV7-9|-
CASSFGMGRDTEAFF
TGTGCCAGCAGCTTTGGTATGGGGCGGGACACTGAAGCTTTCTTT
>TRBJ2-1|TRBD2|TRBV4-3|-
CASSQGRLANNEQFF
TGCGCCAGCAGCCAAGGGAGACTAGCTAACAATGAGCAGTTCTTC
>TRBJ2-2|-|TRBV5-1|many
CASSLISGLTGELFF
TGCGCCAGCAGCTTGATTTCAGGTCTCACCGGGGAGCTGTTTTTT
>TRBJ2-6|-|TRBV7-8|many
CASSLVEGSGANVLTF
TGTGCCAGCAGCTTAGTGGAGGGCTCTGGGGCCAACGTCCTGACTTTC
>TRBJ2-1|TRBD2|TRBV11-2|many
CASSLDSGVAGYYNEQFF
TGTGCCAGCAGCTTAGATTCCGGGGTAGCGGGATATTACAATGAGCAGTTCTTC